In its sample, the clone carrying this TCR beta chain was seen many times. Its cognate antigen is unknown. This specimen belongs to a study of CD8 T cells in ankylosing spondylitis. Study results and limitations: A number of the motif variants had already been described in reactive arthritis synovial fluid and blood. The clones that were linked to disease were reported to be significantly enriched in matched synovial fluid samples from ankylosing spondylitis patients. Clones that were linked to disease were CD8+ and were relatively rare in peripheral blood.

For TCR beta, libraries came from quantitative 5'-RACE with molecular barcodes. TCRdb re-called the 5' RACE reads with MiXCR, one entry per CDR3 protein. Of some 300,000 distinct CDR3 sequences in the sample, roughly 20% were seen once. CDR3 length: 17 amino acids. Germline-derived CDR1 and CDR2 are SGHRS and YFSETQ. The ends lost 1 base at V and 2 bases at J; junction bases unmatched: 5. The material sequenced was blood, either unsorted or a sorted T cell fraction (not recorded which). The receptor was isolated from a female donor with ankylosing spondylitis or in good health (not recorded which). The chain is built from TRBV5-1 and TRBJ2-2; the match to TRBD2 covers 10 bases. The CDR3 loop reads CASSLNLAGANTGELFF. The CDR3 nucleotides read TGCGCCAGCAGCTTGAATCTAGCGGGGGCTAACACCGGGGAGCTGTTTTTT.